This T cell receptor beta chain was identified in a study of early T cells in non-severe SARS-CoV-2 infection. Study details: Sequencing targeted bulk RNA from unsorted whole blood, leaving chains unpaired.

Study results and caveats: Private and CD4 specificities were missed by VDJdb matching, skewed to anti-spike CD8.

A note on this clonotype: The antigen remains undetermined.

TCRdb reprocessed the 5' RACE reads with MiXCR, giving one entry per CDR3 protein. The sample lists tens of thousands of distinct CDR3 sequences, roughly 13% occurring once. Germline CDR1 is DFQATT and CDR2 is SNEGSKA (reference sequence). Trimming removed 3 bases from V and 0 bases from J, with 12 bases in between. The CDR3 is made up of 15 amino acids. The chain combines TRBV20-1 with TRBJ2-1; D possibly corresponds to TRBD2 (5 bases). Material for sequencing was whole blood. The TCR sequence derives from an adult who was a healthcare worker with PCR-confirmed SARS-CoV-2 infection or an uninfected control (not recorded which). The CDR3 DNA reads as TGCAGTGCTAGGGACTTCCTCCGCTCCTACAATGAGCAGTTCTTC. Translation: CSARDFLRSYNEQFF.